Shown below are 17 T cell receptor beta chains from a single sample sequenced in a study of CD8 T cells in Susac syndrome. It was with random hexamers that roughly 0.45 to 1 ug RNA was reverse transcribed. Each CDR3 protein gets one entry after TCRdb re-called the immunoSEQ multiplex PCR reads with MiXCR. The profile shows approximately 120,000 distinct CDR3 sequences, 90% to 95% of them singletons. The sequencing sample was made of CD4+ T cells from PBMCs. These TCRs come from a human donor in good health.

V usage is TRBV20-1 and J usage is TRBJ1-3; unclear D gene. This CDR3 spans 14 amino acids. Germline V lookup: CDR1 DFQATT, CDR2 SNEGSKA (reference sequence). Trimming removed 6 bases at V and 0 bases at J, with 12 bases between. CDR3 coding DNA: TGCAGTGCCCCTACGCCCGACTCTGGAAACACCATATATTTT. As protein: CSAPTPDSGNTIYF.

In this sample, this clonotype turned up once. V gene TRBV14 combines with J gene TRBJ1-1; D is ambiguous. The length of the CDR3 is 15 residues. Germline CDR1 reads SGHDN; CDR2 reads FVKESK. The V end was cut by 1 base, the J end by 11 bases, with 20 bases between. CDR3 sequence: CASSQALGGFDKAFF. The CDR3 DNA follows: TGTGCCAGCAGCCAAGCGTTGGGCGGGTTCGATAAGGCTTTCTTT.

V and J are TRBV7-2 and TRBJ2-2; D is unclear. The length of the CDR3 is 15 residues. V lost 4 bases and J 3 bases, leaving 12 bases between the germline ends. Germline lookup yields CDR1 SGHTA and CDR2 FQGNSA. The CDR3 DNA reads as TGTGCCAGCAGCTCACGAGCCTTAGACACCGGGGAGCTGTTTTTT. Protein sequence: CASSSRALDTGELFF.

The chain joins TRBV5-1 to TRBJ1-1; possible D gene TRBD1, 6 bases. CDR1 is SGHRS and CDR2 is YFSETQ in the germline V gene. CDR3 length: 13 amino acids. Trimming took 0 bases from V and 6 from J, leaving 9 bases between them. CDR3 coding DNA: TGCGCCAGCAGCTTGGTAGGGGGGGCTGAAGCTTTCTTT. It codes for CASSLVGGAEAFF.

This chain links TRBV12-3 or TRBV12-4 with TRBJ1-1; D remains unclear. V was trimmed by 4 bases and J by 6 bases, leaving 12 bases between them. CDR3 length: 13 residues. The CDR3 is CASSSIGSAEAFF. The CDR3 nucleotides are TGTGCCAGCAGTTCTATCGGGAGCGCTGAAGCTTTCTTT.

CDR3 DNA sequence: TGTGCCAGCAGTTTACGGCAGAGCACAGATACGCAGTATTTT. Translated: CASSLRQSTDTQYF. This sequence joins TRBV28 and TRBJ2-3, with no clear D. Trimming took 2 bases from V and 0 from J, leaving 6 bases between them. The CDR3 runs to 14 residues. Germline values: CDR1 MDHEN, CDR2 SYDVKM.

The V call is TRBV10-2, the J call TRBJ2-7; TRBD2 matches 9 bases. CDR1 is WSHSY and CDR2 is SAAADI in the germline V gene. The length of the CDR3 is 17 residues. The ends lost 6 bases at V and 7 bases at J; junction bases unmatched: 19. CDR3 bases: TGCGCCAGCAGGCGTGGAACTAGCGGGTCGTCCGGGAGGGAGCAGTACTTC. Protein product: CASRRGTSGSSGREQYF.

This clonotype showed up just once. The chain links TRBV7-8 to TRBJ2-5, with D unresolved. Germline V gene data show CDR1 as SGHVS and CDR2 as FQNEAQ. Trimming stripped 5 bases from V and 2 bases from J, with 12 bases between. The CDR3 consists of 14 residues. The chain's CDR3 is CASSRKIRQETQYF. CDR3 sequence (DNA): TGTGCCAGCAGCCGAAAAATAAGGCAAGAGACCCAGTACTTC.

This clonotype was seen once. The chain is built from TRBV5-1 and TRBJ2-1, with 12 bases that match TRBD2. After removal of 4 bases from V and 2 bases from J, the junction contained 7 bases not matched to a gene. Germline V gene data show CDR1 as SGHRS and CDR2 as YFSETQ. There are 17 residues in the CDR3. The CDR3 DNA follows: TGCGCCAGCAGCCCAAGTAGGACTAGCGGGACCTACAATGAGCAGTTCTTC. Its translation is CASSPSRTSGTYNEQFF. The full variable domain, rest sourced from reference TRBV5-1 and TRBJ2-1, is KAGVTQTPRYLIKTRGQQVTLSCSPISGHRSVSWYQQTPGQGLQFLFEYFSETQRNKGNFPGRFSGRQFSNSRSEMNVSTLELGDSALYLCASSPSRTSGTYNEQFFGPGTRLTVL.

This clonotype occurred once. The chain couples TRBV14 to TRBJ2-7, with D possibly TRBD2 on 6 matching bases. Germline CDR1 is SGHDN and CDR2 is FVKESK. CDR3 length: 16 residues. Trimming shortened V by 2 bases and J by 1 base, and 15 bases separated the two germline ends. CDR3 residues: CASSQLRGGESYEQYF. The CDR3 nucleotides are TGTGCCAGCAGCCAACTAAGGGGAGGAGAATCCTACGAGCAGTACTTC.

The chain carries TRBV29-1 and TRBJ1-1; no definite D call. Germline V gene lookup returns CDR1 SQVTM and CDR2 ANQGSEA. The CDR3 sequence is 12 residues long. V was cut by 1 base and J by 8 bases, with 11 bases left in between. DNA for the CDR3: TGCAGCGTTGAAGTGGGCAGTATAGAAGCTTTCTTT. Protein product: CSVEVGSIEAFF.

This rearrangement joins TRBV10-3 to TRBJ1-5; D call uncertain. With 7 bases removed from V and 4 bases from J, the gap between germline ends came to 17 bases. The germline V gene encodes CDR1 ENHRY and CDR2 SYGVKD. The CDR3 runs to 15 residues. This chain's CDR3 is CAIKGSEAPNQPQHF. In DNA, the CDR3 is TGTGCCATCAAAGGATCGGAAGCCCCTAATCAGCCCCAGCATTTT.

The gene calls are TRBV20-1 and TRBJ1-1; D is uncertain. The CDR3 contains 12 residues. The V and J ends lost 0 bases and 4 bases respectively, with 6 bases between them. Germline values: CDR1 DFQATT, CDR2 SNEGSKA (reference sequence). For the CDR3, the DNA is TGCAGTGCTAGAGAGGGAGGCACTGAAGCTTTCTTT. It translates to CSAREGGTEAFF.

V usage is TRBV19 and J usage is TRBJ1-6; D not certain. V was clipped by 6 bases and J by 7 bases, with 7 bases between them. Per the germline V gene, CDR1 is LNHDA and CDR2 is SQIVND (reference sequence). This CDR3 is 12 amino acids long. DNA of the CDR3: TGTGCCAGTAGGGATGTAAATTCACCCCTCCACTTT. This gives the protein CASRDVNSPLHF.

The V gene is TRBV29-1, the J gene TRBJ2-3; TRBD1 aligns across 8 bases. The trim removed 4 bases at V and 1 base at J, leaving 10 bases unmatched. Germline CDR1 is SQVTM and CDR2 is ANQGSEA. The CDR3 consists of 16 residues. In DNA form, the CDR3 reads TGCAGCGTTGTTCCCGCCGGACAGGGAGGCACAGATACGCAGTATTTT. Translation: CSVVPAGQGGTDTQYF.

A single count supports this clonotype. The chain employs TRBV11-2 and TRBJ2-5, with D maybe TRBD2 (5 bases). This CDR3 spans 18 amino acids. Trimming shortened V by 5 bases and J by 3 bases, and 25 bases separated the two germline ends. CDR1 is SGHAT and CDR2 is FQNNGV in the germline V gene. The CDR3 is CASSIYRLDGVGKETQYF. CDR3 DNA: TGTGCCAGCAGCATTTATCGATTAGACGGGGTGGGTAAAGAGACCCAGTACTTC.

V is TRBV30 and J is TRBJ2-1; the D is unclear. Trimming pared 2 bases from V and 0 bases from J, leaving 5 bases between. This CDR3 contains 13 residues. Germline CDR1 GTSNPN, CDR2 SVGIG (reference sequence). The CDR3 protein is CAWSPSSYNEQFF. The CDR3 DNA reads as TGTGCCTGGAGTCCGAGCTCCTACAATGAGCAGTTCTTC.